The clone carrying this T cell receptor (beta chain) was observed a handful of times. This sample is part of a study of CD8 T cells in Susac syndrome. RNA, at about 0.5 to 1 ug, was reverse transcribed with random hexamers. TCR beta CDR3 was amplified by immunoSEQ covering 54 Vbeta and 13 Jbeta. TCRdb re-called the immunoSEQ multiplex PCR reads with MiXCR, one entry per CDR3 protein. The sample holds 95,000 or so distinct CDR3 sequences, just under 95% seen once. Negative isolation was used for CD8+ and CD4+ T cells, and FACS enrichment was applied to TEMRA cells. In germline, CDR1 is LNHDA, CDR2 SQIVND (reference sequence). CDR3 size: 15 residues. The V and J ends lost 3 bases and 7 bases respectively, with 19 bases between them.

The sequencing sample was made of CD8+ T cells from PBMCs. This receptor was taken from a human donor in good health. The chain combines TRBV19 with TRBJ2-7; weak D call: TRBD1 (5 bases). The CDR3 DNA is TGTGCCAGTAGTATCCAAGTAACAGGTCTTTGGGAGCAGTACTTC. This codes for CASSIQVTGLWEQYF.